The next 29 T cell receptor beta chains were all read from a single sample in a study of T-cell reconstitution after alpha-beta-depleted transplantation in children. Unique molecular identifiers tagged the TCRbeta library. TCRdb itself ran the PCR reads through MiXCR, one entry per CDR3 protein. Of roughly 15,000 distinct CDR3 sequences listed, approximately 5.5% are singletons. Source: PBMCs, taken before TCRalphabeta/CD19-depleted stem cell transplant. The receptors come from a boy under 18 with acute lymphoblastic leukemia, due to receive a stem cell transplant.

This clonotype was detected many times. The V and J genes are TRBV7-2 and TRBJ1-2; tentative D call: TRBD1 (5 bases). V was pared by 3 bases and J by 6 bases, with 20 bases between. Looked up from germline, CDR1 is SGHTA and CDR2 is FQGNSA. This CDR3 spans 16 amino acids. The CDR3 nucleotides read TGTGCCAGCAGCTTTAAGTTCAGACAGACCACCCATGGCTACACCTTC. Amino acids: CASSFKFRQTTHGYTF.

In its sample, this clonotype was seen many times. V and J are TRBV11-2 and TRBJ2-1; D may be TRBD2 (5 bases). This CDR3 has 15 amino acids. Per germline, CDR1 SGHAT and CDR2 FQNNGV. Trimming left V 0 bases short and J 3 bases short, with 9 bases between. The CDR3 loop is CASSLDAGNYNEQFF. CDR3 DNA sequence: TGTGCCAGCAGCTTAGATGCCGGGAACTACAATGAGCAGTTCTTC.

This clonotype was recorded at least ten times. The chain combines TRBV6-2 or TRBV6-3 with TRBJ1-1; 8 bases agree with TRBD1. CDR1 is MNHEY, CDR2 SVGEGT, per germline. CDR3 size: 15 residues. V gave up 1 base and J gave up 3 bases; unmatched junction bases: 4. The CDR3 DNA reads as TGTGCCAGCAGTTACTATGGACAGGGTGACACTGAAGCTTTCTTT. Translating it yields CASSYYGQGDTEAFF.

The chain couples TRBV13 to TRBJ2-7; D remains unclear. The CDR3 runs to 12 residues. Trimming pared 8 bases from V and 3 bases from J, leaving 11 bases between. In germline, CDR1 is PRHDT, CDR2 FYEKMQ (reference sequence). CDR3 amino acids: CASGLGLYEQYF. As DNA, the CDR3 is TGTGCCAGCGGCCTTGGGCTCTACGAGCAGTACTTC.

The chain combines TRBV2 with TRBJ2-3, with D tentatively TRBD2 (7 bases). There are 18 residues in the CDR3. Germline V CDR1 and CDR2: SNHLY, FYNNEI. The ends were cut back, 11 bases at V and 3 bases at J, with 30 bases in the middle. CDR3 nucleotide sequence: TGTGCCCTCAAGGTCCTGGGGGGGGCACTCCCCGAGACAGATACGCAGTATTTT. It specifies CALKVLGGALPETDTQYF.

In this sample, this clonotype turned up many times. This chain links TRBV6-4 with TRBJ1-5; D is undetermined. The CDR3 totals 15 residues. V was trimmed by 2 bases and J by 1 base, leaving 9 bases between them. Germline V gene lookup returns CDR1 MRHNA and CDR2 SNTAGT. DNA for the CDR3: TGTGCCAGCAGTGACGGAATATTGAGCAATCAGCCCCAGCATTTT. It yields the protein CASSDGILSNQPQHF.

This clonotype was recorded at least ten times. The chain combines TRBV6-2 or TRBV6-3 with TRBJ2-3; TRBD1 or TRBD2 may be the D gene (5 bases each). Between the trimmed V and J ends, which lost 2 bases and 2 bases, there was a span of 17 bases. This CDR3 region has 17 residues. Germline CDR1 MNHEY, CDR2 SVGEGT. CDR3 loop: CASSYAPGTDFTDTQYF. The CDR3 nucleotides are TGTGCCAGCAGTTACGCCCCCGGGACGGATTTCACAGATACGCAGTATTTT.

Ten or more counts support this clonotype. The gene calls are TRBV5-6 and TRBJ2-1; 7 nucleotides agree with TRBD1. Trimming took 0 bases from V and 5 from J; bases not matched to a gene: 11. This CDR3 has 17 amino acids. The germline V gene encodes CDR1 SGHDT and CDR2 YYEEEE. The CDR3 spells CASSLVSWQGENNEQFF. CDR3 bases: TGTGCCAGCAGCTTGGTGAGTTGGCAGGGGGAAAACAATGAGCAGTTCTTC.

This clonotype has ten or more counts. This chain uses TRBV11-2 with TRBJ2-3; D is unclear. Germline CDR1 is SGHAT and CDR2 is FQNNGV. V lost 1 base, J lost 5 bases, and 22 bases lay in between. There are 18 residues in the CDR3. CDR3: CASSLGPQLPKDRDTQYF. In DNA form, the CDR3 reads TGTGCCAGCAGCTTAGGTCCCCAGCTCCCAAAGGATAGAGATACGCAGTATTTT.

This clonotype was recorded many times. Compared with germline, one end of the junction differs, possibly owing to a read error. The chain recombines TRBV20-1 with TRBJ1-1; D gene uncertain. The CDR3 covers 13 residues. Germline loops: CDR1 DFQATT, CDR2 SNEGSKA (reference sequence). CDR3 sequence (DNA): TGCAGAGCTAGGTGGAGTGGAGGGACTGAAGCTTTCTTT. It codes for CRARWSGGTEAFF.

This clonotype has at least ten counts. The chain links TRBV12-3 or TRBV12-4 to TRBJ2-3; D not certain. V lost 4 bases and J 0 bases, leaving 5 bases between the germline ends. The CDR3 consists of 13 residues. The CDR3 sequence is CASSSGSTDTQYF. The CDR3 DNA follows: TGTGCCAGCAGTTCTGGGAGCACAGATACGCAGTATTTT.

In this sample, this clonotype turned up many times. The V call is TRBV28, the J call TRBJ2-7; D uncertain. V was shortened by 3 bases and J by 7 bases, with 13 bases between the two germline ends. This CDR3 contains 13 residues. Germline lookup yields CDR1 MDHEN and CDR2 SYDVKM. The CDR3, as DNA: TGTGCCAGCAGTTTCTCTCCGACGCGAGAGCAGTACTTC. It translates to CASSFSPTREQYF.

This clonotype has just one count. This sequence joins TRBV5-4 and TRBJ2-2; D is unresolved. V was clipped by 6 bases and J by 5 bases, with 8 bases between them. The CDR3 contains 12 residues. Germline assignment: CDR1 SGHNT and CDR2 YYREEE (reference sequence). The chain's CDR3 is CASTSLTGELFF. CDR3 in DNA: TGTGCCAGCACCTCTCTAACCGGGGAGCTGTTTTTT. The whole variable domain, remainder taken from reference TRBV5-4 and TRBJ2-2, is ETGVTQSPTHLIKTRGQQVTLRCSSQSGHNTVSWYQQALGQGPQFIFQYYREEENGRGNFPPRFSGLQFPNYSSELNVNALELDDSALYLCASTSLTGELFFGEGSRLTVL.

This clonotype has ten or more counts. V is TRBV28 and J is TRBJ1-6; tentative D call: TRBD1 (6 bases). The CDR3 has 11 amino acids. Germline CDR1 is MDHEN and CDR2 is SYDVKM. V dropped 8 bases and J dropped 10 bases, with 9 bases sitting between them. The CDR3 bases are TGTGCCAGCCAGGGGCGGTCACCCCTCCACTTT. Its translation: CASQGRSPLHF.

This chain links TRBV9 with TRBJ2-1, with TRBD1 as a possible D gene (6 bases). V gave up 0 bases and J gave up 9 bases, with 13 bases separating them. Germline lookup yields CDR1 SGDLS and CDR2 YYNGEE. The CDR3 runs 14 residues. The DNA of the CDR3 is TGTGCCAGCAGCGTAGTGGAACAGGGCATTGAGCAGTTCTTC. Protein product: CASSVVEQGIEQFF.

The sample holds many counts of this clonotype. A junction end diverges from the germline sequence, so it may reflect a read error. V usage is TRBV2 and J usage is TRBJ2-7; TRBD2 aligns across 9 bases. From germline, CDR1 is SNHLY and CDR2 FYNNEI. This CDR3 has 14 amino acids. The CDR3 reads CACRASGVSYEQYF. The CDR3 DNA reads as TGTGCCTGCAGGGCTAGCGGGGTCTCCTACGAGCAGTACTTC.

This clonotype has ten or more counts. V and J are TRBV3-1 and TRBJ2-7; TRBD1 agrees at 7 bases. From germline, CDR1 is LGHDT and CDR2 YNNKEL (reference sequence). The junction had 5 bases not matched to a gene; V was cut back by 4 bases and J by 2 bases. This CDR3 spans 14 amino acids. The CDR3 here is CASSPRQGAYEQYF. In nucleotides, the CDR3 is TGTGCCAGCAGCCCCCGACAGGGAGCCTACGAGCAGTACTTC.

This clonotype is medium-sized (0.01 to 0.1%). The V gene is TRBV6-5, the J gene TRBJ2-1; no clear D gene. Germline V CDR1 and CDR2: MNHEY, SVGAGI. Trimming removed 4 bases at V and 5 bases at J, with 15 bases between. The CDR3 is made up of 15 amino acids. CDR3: CASSSESNVNNEQFF. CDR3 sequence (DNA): TGTGCCAGCAGTTCTGAGAGTAATGTAAACAATGAGCAGTTCTTC.

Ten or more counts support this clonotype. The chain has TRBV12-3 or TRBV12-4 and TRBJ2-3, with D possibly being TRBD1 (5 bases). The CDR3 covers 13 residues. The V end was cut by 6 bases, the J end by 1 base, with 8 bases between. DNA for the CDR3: TGTGCCAGCAGCTTCAGGGGCACAGATACGCAGTATTTT. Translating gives CASSFRGTDTQYF.

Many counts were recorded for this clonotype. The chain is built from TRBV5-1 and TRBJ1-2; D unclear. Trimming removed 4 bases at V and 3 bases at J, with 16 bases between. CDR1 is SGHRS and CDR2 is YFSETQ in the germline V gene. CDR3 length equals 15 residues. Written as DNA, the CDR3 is TGCGCCAGCAGCCGCAGATCCTTCGAGGACTATGGCTACACCTTC. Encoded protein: CASSRRSFEDYGYTF.

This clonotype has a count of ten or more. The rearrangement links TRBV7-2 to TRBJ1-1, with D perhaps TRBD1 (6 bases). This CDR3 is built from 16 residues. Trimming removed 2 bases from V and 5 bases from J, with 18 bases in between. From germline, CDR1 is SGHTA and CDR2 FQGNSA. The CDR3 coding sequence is TGTGCCAGCAGCTTATCGCCAGGGGATTTAAGGACTGAAGCTTTCTTT. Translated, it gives CASSLSPGDLRTEAFF.

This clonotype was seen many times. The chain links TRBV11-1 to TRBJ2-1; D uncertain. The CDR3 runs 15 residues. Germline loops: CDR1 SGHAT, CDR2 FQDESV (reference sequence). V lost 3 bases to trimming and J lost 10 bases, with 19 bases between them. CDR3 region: CASSFEDGFRVEQFF. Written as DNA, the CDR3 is TGTGCCAGCAGCTTCGAGGACGGCTTTCGGGTCGAGCAGTTCTTC.

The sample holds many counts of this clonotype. The CDR3 DNA is TGTGCCAGCAGTTTGTGGCGGGAGGGCAACACAGATACGCAGTATTTT. The encoded protein is CASSLWREGNTDTQYF. The chain carries TRBV28 and TRBJ2-3; TRBD2 matches at 9 bases. From germline, CDR1 is MDHEN and CDR2 SYDVKM. The CDR3 consists of 16 residues. With V trimmed by 3 bases and J by 2 bases, 6 bases remained unmatched.

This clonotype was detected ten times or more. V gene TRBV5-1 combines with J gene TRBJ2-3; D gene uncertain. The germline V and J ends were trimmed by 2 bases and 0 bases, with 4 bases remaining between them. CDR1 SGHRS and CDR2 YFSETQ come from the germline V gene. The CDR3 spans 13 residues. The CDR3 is CASSFGSTDTQYF. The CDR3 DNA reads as TGCGCCAGCAGCTTTGGAAGCACAGATACGCAGTATTTT.

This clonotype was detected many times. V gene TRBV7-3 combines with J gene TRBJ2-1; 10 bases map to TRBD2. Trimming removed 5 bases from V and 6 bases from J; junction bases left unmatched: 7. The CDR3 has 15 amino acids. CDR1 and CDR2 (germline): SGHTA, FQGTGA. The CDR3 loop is CASSTLAGAGNEQFF. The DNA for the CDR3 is TGTGCCAGCAGCACCCTAGCGGGAGCTGGCAATGAGCAGTTCTTC.

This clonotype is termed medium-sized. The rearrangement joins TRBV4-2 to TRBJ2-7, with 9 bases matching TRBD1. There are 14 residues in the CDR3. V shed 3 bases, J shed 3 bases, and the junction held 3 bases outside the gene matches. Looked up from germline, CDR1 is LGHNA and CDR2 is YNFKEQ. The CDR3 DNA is TGTGCCAGCAGCCATGGGACAGGGCTCTACGAGCAGTACTTC. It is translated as CASSHGTGLYEQYF.

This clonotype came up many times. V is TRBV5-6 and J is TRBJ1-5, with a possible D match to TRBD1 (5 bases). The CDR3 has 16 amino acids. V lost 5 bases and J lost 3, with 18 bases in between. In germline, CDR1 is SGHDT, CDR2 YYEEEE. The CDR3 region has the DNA TGTGCCAGCAGTCGACGGGGGGGAGCAATCAATCAGCCCCAGCATTTT. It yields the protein CASSRRGGAINQPQHF.

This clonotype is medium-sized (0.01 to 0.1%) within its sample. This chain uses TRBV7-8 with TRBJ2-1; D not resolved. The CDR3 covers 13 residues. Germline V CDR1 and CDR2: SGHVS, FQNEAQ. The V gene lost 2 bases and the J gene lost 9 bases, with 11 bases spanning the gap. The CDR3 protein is CASSLREPSEQFF. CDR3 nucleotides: TGTGCCAGCAGCTTACGCGAGCCCTCTGAGCAGTTCTTC.

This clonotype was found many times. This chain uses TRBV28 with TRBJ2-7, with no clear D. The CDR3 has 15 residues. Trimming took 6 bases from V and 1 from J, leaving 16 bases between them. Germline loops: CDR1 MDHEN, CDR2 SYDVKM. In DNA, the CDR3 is TGTGCCAGCAGCCGGGCTTTCGGCGTTTCCTACGAGCAGTACTTC. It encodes CASSRAFGVSYEQYF.